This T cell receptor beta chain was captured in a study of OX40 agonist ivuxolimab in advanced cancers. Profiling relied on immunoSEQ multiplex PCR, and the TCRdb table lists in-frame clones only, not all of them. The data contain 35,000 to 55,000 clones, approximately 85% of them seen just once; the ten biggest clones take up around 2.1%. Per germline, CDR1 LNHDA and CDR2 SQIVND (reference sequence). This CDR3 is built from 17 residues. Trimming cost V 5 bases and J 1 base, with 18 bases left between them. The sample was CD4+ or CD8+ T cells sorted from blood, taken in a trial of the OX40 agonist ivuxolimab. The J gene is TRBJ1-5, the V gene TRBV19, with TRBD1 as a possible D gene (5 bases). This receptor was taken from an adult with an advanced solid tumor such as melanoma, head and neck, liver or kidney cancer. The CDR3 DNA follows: TGTGCCAGTAGTTATAGGACGGGGGTGTTCAGCAATCAGCCCCAGCATTTT. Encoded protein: CASSYRTGVFSNQPQHF.